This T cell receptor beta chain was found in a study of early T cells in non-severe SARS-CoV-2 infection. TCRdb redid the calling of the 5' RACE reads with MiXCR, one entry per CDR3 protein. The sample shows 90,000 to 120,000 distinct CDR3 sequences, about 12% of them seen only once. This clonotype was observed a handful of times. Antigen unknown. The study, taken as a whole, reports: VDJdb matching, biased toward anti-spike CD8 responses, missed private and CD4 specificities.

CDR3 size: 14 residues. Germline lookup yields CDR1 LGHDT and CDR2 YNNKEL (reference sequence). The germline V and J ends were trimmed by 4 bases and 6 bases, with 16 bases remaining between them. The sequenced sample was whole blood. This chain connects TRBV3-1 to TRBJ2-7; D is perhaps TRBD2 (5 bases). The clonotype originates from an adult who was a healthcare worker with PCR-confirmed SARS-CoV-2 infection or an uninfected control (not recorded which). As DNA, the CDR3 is TGTGCCAGCAGCCGTGATGGACTCCCGATCGAGCAGTACTTC. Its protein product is CASSRDGLPIEQYF.